This record concerns one T cell receptor (beta chain) sequence. This sample was taken from a study of T cell changes during pregnancy in multiple sclerosis. The repertoire was sequenced with immunoSEQ multiplex PCR; TCRdb's copy has only in-frame clones and lacks some. The table lists roughly 93,000 clones, approximately 90% of them singletons. J lost 2 bases, V lost 7 bases, and 17 bases had no gene match. Germline CDR1 and CDR2: MNHEY and SMNVEV (reference sequence). This CDR3 has 18 residues. The clonotype originates from a female donor in good health, enrolled as a control in a pregnancy study. The sample was peripheral blood, taken in the first trimester of pregnancy. This rearrangement joins TRBV27 to TRBJ2-7, with 10 bases matching TRBD2. The CDR3 DNA is TGTGCCAGCACCCCCGATGGGCTAGCGGGGGCCGCAACCTACGAGCAGTACTTC. Translating gives CASTPDGLAGAATYEQYF.